What follows are 14 T cell receptor beta chains derived from one specimen sequenced in a study of regulatory T cells in long-lasting Graves disease. Relying on iRepertoire HTBI primers and Arm-PCR of CDR3 regions, the team built TCR beta libraries. TCRdb analysed the multiplex PCR reads with MiXCR anew, one entry per CDR3 protein. The sample carries hundreds of thousands of distinct CDR3 sequences, roughly a sixth recorded once. As to time point: newly diagnosed GD, antithyroid drugs for less than 3 months. The TCR library was made from RNA extracted from PBMCs. This same sample was also part of a study on T cells in Graves' hyperthyroidism and ophthalmopathy.

The material sequenced was peripheral blood mononuclear cells (PBMCs), taken at new diagnosis, from a patient treated with antithyroid drugs. These receptors were obtained from a woman aged 35 to 59 with Graves disease.

This clonotype has just a few counts. CDR3 bases: TGTGCCAGTAGAGGACAGGGCACTGAAAAACTGTTTTTT. Protein sequence: CASRGQGTEKLFF. V and J are TRBV19 and TRBJ1-4; TRBD1 agrees at 8 bases. Germline values: CDR1 LNHDA, CDR2 SQIVND (reference sequence). The CDR3 has 13 residues. J was trimmed by 7 bases and V by 6 bases; bases with no gene match: 4.

This clonotype has a count of ten or more. The genes are TRBV3-1 and TRBJ1-2, with 9 nucleotides matching TRBD1. Germline V gives CDR1 LGHDT, CDR2 YNNKEL (reference sequence). The CDR3 is 13 amino acids. V lost 7 bases and J lost 8; bases outside the gene matches: 8. The CDR3 sequence is CASNLQGAGGYTF. CDR3 sequence (DNA): TGTGCCAGCAACCTACAGGGGGCAGGGGGCTACACCTTC.

With respect to this clonotype: Germline and junction disagree at one end, which may indicate a read error. The chain recombines TRBV20-1 with TRBJ2-3; TRBD2 agrees at 7 bases. The CDR3 totals 15 residues. Germline loops: CDR1 DFQATT, CDR2 SNEGSKA (reference sequence). The CDR3 DNA reads TGCAGTGCTAGACCGTCTAGCGGTAGCACAGATACGCGGTATTTT. Amino acid sequence: CSARPSSGSTDTRYF.

This clonotype was seen a handful of times. The V call is TRBV25-1, the J call TRBJ1-1; maybe TRBD1 (5 bases). The CDR3 spans 14 residues. V was pared by 5 bases and J by 4 bases, with 14 bases between. Germline assignment: CDR1 MGHDK and CDR2 SYGVNS. CDR3 amino acids: CASSHDSPTTEAFF. The CDR3 DNA follows: TGTGCCAGCAGTCATGACAGCCCTACCACTGAAGCTTTCTTT.

About this clonotype itself: Possible read error: a much larger clone is one base away. Without the conserved terminal phenylalanine or tryptophan, this CDR3 likely stems from a read error. The chain has TRBV12-3 or TRBV12-4 and TRBJ2-3; tentatively, D is TRBD2 (5 bases). V was cut by 6 bases and J by 0 bases, with 19 bases left in between. The CDR3 is made up of 17 amino acids. The CDR3 bases are TGTGCCAGCAGCCTCCCCACCACGCGGGTGAGCACAGATACGCAGTATTCT. Translated, it gives CASSLPTTRVSTDTQYS.

V is TRBV7-2 and J is TRBJ2-7; 7 nucleotides align to TRBD1. The V and J ends lost 5 bases and 4 bases, in that order; junction bases with no gene match: 8. Germline CDR1 and CDR2: SGHTA and FQGNSA. This CDR3 region has 14 residues. The CDR3 nucleotides read TGTGCCAGCAGCCGAAGGGACAGCCGTTACGAGCAGTACTTC. Amino acids: CASSRRDSRYEQYF.

This clonotype was observed a handful of times. This rearrangement joins TRBV7-9 to TRBJ1-6; 8 bases are a match to TRBD1. Trimming took 5 bases from V and 6 from J; bases not matched to a gene: 12. CDR1 is SEHNR and CDR2 is FQNEAQ in the germline V gene (reference sequence). CDR3 length: 17 amino acids. CDR3 loop: CASSLYGTGNSNSPLHF. DNA of the CDR3: TGTGCCAGCAGCCTCTACGGGACAGGCAATTCTAATTCACCCCTCCACTTT.

At least ten counts were recorded for this clonotype. This chain connects TRBV6-1 to TRBJ2-3; 7 bases line up with TRBD1. The V and J ends lost 10 bases and 4 bases, in that order; junction bases with no gene match: 8. Germline assignment: CDR1 MNHNS and CDR2 SASEGT. The length of the CDR3 is 13 residues. The CDR3 nucleotides are TGTGCCATCCGGACAGGCGGCCCAGATACGCAGTATTTT. This encodes CAIRTGGPDTQYF.

This clonotype has more than one count but fewer than ten. The chain couples TRBV20-1 to TRBJ1-1; a possible D gene is TRBD1 (6 bases). Germline CDR1 reads DFQATT; CDR2 reads SNEGSKA (reference sequence). The CDR3 sequence is 13 residues long. V lost 5 bases, J lost 10 bases, and 20 bases lay in between. CDR3 amino acids: CSARGGAGLGAFF. The CDR3 nucleotides are TGCAGTGCTCGGGGGGGGGCCGGCCTGGGAGCTTTCTTT.

The chain uses TRBV25-1 and TRBJ1-6; perhaps TRBD1 as D (6 bases). Germline lookup yields CDR1 MGHDK and CDR2 SYGVNS. CDR3 length equals 15 residues. V was clipped by 4 bases and J by 7 bases, with 14 bases between them. The CDR3 region has the DNA TGTGCCAGCAGTGTCGAACGAGGGGGGAATTCACCCCTCCACTTT. Amino acids: CASSVERGGNSPLHF.

This clonotype was seen only a few times. V is TRBV5-5 and J is TRBJ1-1; possibly TRBD1 for D (6 bases). Deletions cut 0 bases from V and 0 bases from J, with 12 bases between. The CDR3 loop spans 16 amino acids. Germline V CDR1 and CDR2: SGHKS, YYEKEE (reference sequence). CDR3 DNA: TGTGCCAGCAGCTTGGTCGGGACACCGATGAACACTGAAGCTTTCTTT. Its translation: CASSLVGTPMNTEAFF.

This clonotype showed up many times. The rearrangement joins TRBV12-3 or TRBV12-4 to TRBJ2-1; D unclear. V was clipped by 5 bases and J by 1 base, with 18 bases between them. This CDR3 is 17 amino acids long. The DNA of the CDR3 is TGTGCCAGCAGTCTTCCCACGTCCGGGTTGTCCTACAATGAGCAGTTCTTC. It codes for CASSLPTSGLSYNEQFF.

This clonotype has a count of ten or more. This sequence joins TRBV24-1 and TRBJ2-5; 7 positions agree with TRBD2. Germline trimming cut 1 base from V and 2 bases from J; bases unmatched to any gene: 3. Germline CDR1 KGHDR, CDR2 SFDVKD. The CDR3 has 15 amino acids. The CDR3 here is CATSDFRAGQETQYF. The CDR3, as DNA: TGTGCCACCAGTGATTTCAGAGCGGGACAAGAGACCCAGTACTTC.

This clonotype was seen many times. This sequence joins TRBV20-1 and TRBJ1-5; a weak D match, TRBD1 (5 bases). The V gene lost 2 bases and the J gene lost 2 bases, with 7 bases spanning the gap. This CDR3 comprises 13 residues. Per the germline V gene, CDR1 is DFQATT and CDR2 is SNEGSKA (reference sequence). DNA for the CDR3: TGCAGTGCTAGATCAGGGCGCAATCAGCCCCAGCATTTT. Protein product: CSARSGRNQPQHF.